What follows are 20 T cell receptor beta chains derived from one specimen sequenced in a study of Ad26.COV2.S vaccination and SARS-CoV-2 variants. This table comes from immunoSEQ multiplex PCR, and its TCRdb copy is limited to in-frame clones, with some not included. The table has some 320,000 clones, roughly 84% seen once; the top ten hold 1.5% to 2.5%. Sample treatment: about 20 received Ad26.COV2.S at low or high dose, single or two shots; several received placebo; per-sample allocation not given. Sampling was done on day 63 after the first vaccine or placebo injection. Sequenced material: peripheral blood, taken in a trial of Ad26.COV2.S vaccine versus placebo. These receptors were obtained from a person aged 18-65 years who received the Ad26.COV2.S COVID-19 vaccine or a placebo.

This chain joins TRBV7-2 and TRBJ2-2; unclear D gene. V was trimmed by 4 bases and J by 6 bases, leaving 12 bases between them. This CDR3 region has 14 residues. Germline CDR1 is SGHTA and CDR2 is FQGNSA. CDR3 sequence: CASSSSLVPGELFF. DNA of the CDR3: TGTGCCAGCAGCTCGTCTCTTGTCCCCGGGGAGCTGTTTTTT. Full variable domain (remainder filled in from reference TRBV7-2 and TRBJ2-2): GAGVSQSPSNKVTEKGKDVELRCDPISGHTALYWYRQSLGQGLEFLIYFQGNSAPDKSGLPSDRFSAERTGGSVSTLTIQRTQQEDSAVYLCASSSSLVPGELFFGEGSRLTVL.

The genes are TRBV6-5 and TRBJ2-7, with D tentatively TRBD2 (6 bases). CDR1 MNHEY and CDR2 SVGAGI come from the germline V gene. V lost 5 bases, J lost 6 bases, and 14 bases lay in between. This CDR3 has 13 residues. The CDR3 bases are TGTGCCAGCAGTCCGGGTCCGGGACTCGAGCAGTACTTC. It yields the protein CASSPGPGLEQYF.

V usage is TRBV10-3 and J usage is TRBJ2-3; TRBD1 or TRBD2 may be the D gene (7 bases each). Looked up from germline, CDR1 is ENHRY and CDR2 is SYGVKD. CDR3 length: 15 residues. Trimming pared 8 bases from V and 5 bases from J, leaving 20 bases between. In DNA, the CDR3 is TGTGCCATCGGCCTATCACAGGGGAGGGGAGATACGCAGTATTTT. Translating gives CAIGLSQGRGDTQYF.

The V gene is TRBV11-2, the J gene TRBJ1-2; D is uncertain. Trimming pared 1 base from V and 1 base from J, leaving 10 bases between. Germline V gene lookup returns CDR1 SGHAT and CDR2 FQNNGV. This CDR3 comprises 15 residues. The CDR3 nucleotides read TGTGCCAGCAGCTTAGTGGAGGGAGGTAACTATGGCTACACCTTC. Encoded protein: CASSLVEGGNYGYTF.

This chain links TRBV4-1 with TRBJ1-1, with 7 bases matching TRBD1. V was pared by 4 bases and J by 6 bases, with 11 bases of the junction left unmatched. Germline lookup yields CDR1 MGHRA and CDR2 YSYEKL. The CDR3 length is 15 residues. CDR3 region: CASSPFLTGLPEAFF. CDR3 DNA: TGCGCCAGCAGCCCGTTTCTGACAGGGTTGCCTGAAGCTTTCTTT.

This chain connects TRBV6-6 to TRBJ1-1; TRBD1 agrees at 8 bases. Germline V CDR1 and CDR2: MNHNY, SVGAGI (reference sequence). With 5 bases clipped from V and 1 base from J, the junction kept 0 bases outside the gene matches. This CDR3 has 13 amino acids. CDR3 in amino acids: CASSDRGNTEAFF. The CDR3 DNA sequence: TGTGCCAGCAGTGACAGGGGGAACACTGAAGCTTTCTTT.

The V gene is TRBV5-5, the J gene TRBJ2-2; 7 bases align to TRBD2. V shed 4 bases and J 4 bases; nucleotides not matched to a gene: 4. Germline CDR1 and CDR2: SGHKS and YYEKEE (reference sequence). The length of the CDR3 is 14 residues. The CDR3 here is CASSLLATTGELFF. The CDR3 nucleotides are TGTGCCAGCAGCCTACTAGCGACCACCGGGGAGCTGTTTTTT.

The V gene is TRBV5-1, the J gene TRBJ2-1; 7 nucleotides agree with TRBD2. Germline V gives CDR1 SGHRS, CDR2 YFSETQ. There are 16 residues in the CDR3. Trimming at V came to 4 bases and at J to 1 base, leaving 8 bases not matched to a gene. The CDR3 bases are TGCGCCAGCAGCGAATACGTGGGGGGGTCCTACAATGAGCAGTTCTTC. Translation gives CASSEYVGGSYNEQFF.

This sequence joins TRBV5-1 and TRBJ2-7; D is ambiguous. Germline CDR1 reads SGHRS; CDR2 reads YFSETQ. Trimming removed 3 bases from V and 9 bases from J, with 16 bases in between. There are 13 residues in the CDR3. This chain's CDR3 is CASSSVGVAGQYF. The CDR3 DNA is TGCGCCAGCAGCTCCGTTGGGGTGGCCGGGCAGTACTTC.

The V call is TRBV18, the J call TRBJ1-6, with D tentatively TRBD1 (5 bases). The germline gives CDR1 KGHSH, CDR2 LQKENI. The V gene lost 3 bases and the J gene lost 3 bases, with 15 bases spanning the gap. The CDR3 spans 17 residues. The CDR3 DNA reads as TGTGCCAGCTCACCCGGTCAGGGATTATTCTATAATTCACCCCTCCACTTT. Its translation: CASSPGQGLFYNSPLHF.

The chain is built from TRBV12-5 and TRBJ1-2, with TRBD1 matching 7 bases. Losses at the gene ends were 5 bases for V and 5 bases for J; bases not matched to a gene: 5. Germline CDR1 reads LGHNT; CDR2 reads FRNRAP. This CDR3 region has 13 residues. CDR3 loop: CASGLGTDYGYTF. For the CDR3, the DNA is TGTGCTAGTGGTCTCGGGACAGATTATGGCTACACCTTC.

This rearrangement joins TRBV14 to TRBJ2-5, with D possibly being TRBD2 (5 bases). Germline V gene sequence: CDR1 SGHDN, CDR2 FVKESK. The CDR3 contains 13 residues. The germline V and J ends were trimmed by 0 bases and 7 bases, with 9 bases remaining between them. The CDR3 loop reads CASSQDLGRTQYF. CDR3 nucleotide sequence: TGTGCCAGCAGCCAAGATCTGGGGAGGACCCAGTACTTC.

The sample holds one count of this clone. V gene TRBV5-1 combines with J gene TRBJ1-3; D unresolved. Germline V gene sequence: CDR1 SGHRS, CDR2 YFSETQ. The CDR3 sequence is 13 residues long. Trimming removed 1 base from V and 8 bases from J, with 10 bases in between. CDR3 nucleotides: TGCGCCAGCAGCTTGCGAGGAACCGACACCATATATTTT. Translating gives CASSLRGTDTIYF.

The chain couples TRBV28 to TRBJ2-1, with 8 nucleotides matching TRBD1. J gave up 4 bases and V 3 bases, and 5 bases lay outside the gene matches. Germline values: CDR1 MDHEN, CDR2 SYDVKM. This CDR3 has 15 amino acids. CDR3 sequence reads: CASSLVGQGYNEQFF. The CDR3, as DNA: TGTGCCAGCAGTTTGGTCGGACAGGGTTACAATGAGCAGTTCTTC.

The chain combines TRBV5-4 with TRBJ1-6; 9 nucleotides match TRBD1. V gave up 4 bases and J gave up 1 base; unmatched junction bases: 6. Germline lookup yields CDR1 SGHNT and CDR2 YYREEE (reference sequence). This CDR3 spans 17 amino acids. This CDR3 is CASSRTGGGSYNSPLHF. In nucleotides, the CDR3 is TGTGCCAGCAGCCGAACAGGGGGCGGTTCCTATAATTCACCCCTCCACTTT.

The chain couples TRBV4-1 to TRBJ2-3, with 8 positions matching TRBD2. The CDR3 contains 16 residues. The germline V gene has CDR1 MGHRA and CDR2 YSYEKL. Trimming removed 4 bases from V and 2 bases from J; junction bases left unmatched: 8. The CDR3, as DNA: TGCGCCAGCAGCCGGATAGGGCGGGGGGCCACAGATACGCAGTATTTT. This encodes CASSRIGRGATDTQYF.

The V gene is TRBV7-2, the J gene TRBJ1-1; D not certain. Deletions cut 4 bases from V and 6 bases from J, with 12 bases between. The germline gives CDR1 SGHTA, CDR2 FQGNSA. CDR3 length: 13 amino acids. CDR3 in amino acids: CASSSERRAEAFF. The DNA for the CDR3 is TGTGCCAGCAGCTCGGAACGAAGGGCTGAAGCTTTCTTT.

This chain links TRBV5-1 with TRBJ1-4, with 9 bases that match TRBD1. Germline assignment: CDR1 SGHRS and CDR2 YFSETQ. With V trimmed by 5 bases and J by 5 bases, 4 bases remained unmatched. This CDR3 is 14 amino acids long. DNA for the CDR3: TGCGCCAGCAGATCCGGGACAGGGAATGAAAAACTGTTTTTT. Protein sequence: CASRSGTGNEKLFF.

The gene calls are TRBV19 and TRBJ2-5; 7 bases fit TRBD1. CDR1 and CDR2 from the germline V gene are LNHDA and SQIVND (reference sequence). With V trimmed by 4 bases and J by 3 bases, 5 bases remained unmatched. The CDR3 runs to 14 residues. CDR3 coding DNA: TGTGCCAGTAGTAGTAAACAGGGGAAAGAGACCCAGTACTTC. Translated: CASSSKQGKETQYF.

The chain joins TRBV3-1 (or the pseudogene TRBV3-2) to TRBJ2-1, with 11 bases aligning to TRBD2. Germline-derived CDR1 and CDR2 are LGHDT and YNNKEL (reference sequence). There are 15 residues in the CDR3. The J segment lost 4 bases and the V segment lost 4 bases, leaving 3 bases of the junction unmatched. The CDR3 loop is CASSPLAGGYNEQFF. The DNA of the CDR3 is TGTGCCAGCAGCCCTCTAGCGGGGGGTTACAATGAGCAGTTCTTC.